This T cell receptor (beta chain) was documented in a study of shared clonotypes between healthy human individuals. CD45RO-negative CD8 cells positively selected for CCR7 made up the naive population, which excluded terminally differentiated effector memory CD45RA+ cells. Deletions cut 6 bases from V and 0 bases from J, with 12 bases between. The CDR3 loop spans 15 amino acids. Germline V CDR1 and CDR2: MNHEY, SMNVEV (reference sequence). Study-level findings and limits: Rarefaction indicated that sorted-subset sequencing remained incomplete although depth was large.

On sorted subsets, replicate PCRs used 150 to 250 ng DNA, or 25,000 to 35,000 T cell genomes. Clones were sequenced by immunoSEQ multiplex PCR, and TCRdb holds only the in-frame ones, with some missing. The sample has about 2.1 million clones; 80% to 95% are singletons. To note about this clone: Its antigen is unknown.

The sequence came from a man aged 18 to 29 in good health. Some clones in this sample may be carry-over from other donors' samples. The rearrangement links TRBV27 to TRBJ2-1, with a possible D match to TRBD1 (6 bases). Specimen: naive CD8+ T cells from PBMCs. CDR3 in DNA: TGTGCCAGCAGAGAGGACAGAAGCTCCTACAATGAGCAGTTCTTC. Amino acid sequence: CASREDRSSYNEQFF.